The rows below give T cell receptor beta chains drawn from one sample of a study of CD8 T cells in ankylosing spondylitis. TCRdb re-analysed the 5' RACE reads in MiXCR, keeping a single row per CDR3 protein. The profile shows more than 650,000 distinct CDR3 sequences, around 11% of them singletons. Specimen: blood, either unsorted or a sorted T cell fraction (not recorded which). The source is a male donor with ankylosing spondylitis. CDR3s include the opening cysteine and the closing phenylalanine or tryptophan. The D gene is left open where the match is weak. A row's size may be missing; if present it is once, few, many or a size class.

V	D	J	size	DNA	CDR3
TRBV4-3	.	TRBJ2-3	many	TGCGCCAGCAGCCAAGACCTCGTAGATACGCAGTATTTT	CASSQDLVDTQYF
TRBV29-1	TRBD2	TRBJ2-1	few	TGCAGCGTTGAAGATGTCGCGGGAGTTTACAATGAGCAGTTCTTC	CSVEDVAGVYNEQFF
TRBV7-9	.	TRBJ1-5	.	TGTGCCAGCAGCTTAGGGGGGACGGACTCGAATCAGCCCCAGCATTTT	CASSLGGTDSNQPQHF
TRBV29-1	.	TRBJ1-1	.	TGCAGCTCCCTGGGGGTGGGGAACACTGAAGCTTTCTTT	CSSLGVGNTEAFF
TRBV12-3/TRBV12-4	TRBD1	TRBJ2-3	many	TGTGCCAGCAATAAACCGGGACAGGGACCAGATACGCAGTATTTT	CASNKPGQGPDTQYF
TRBV20-1	.	TRBJ2-1	.	TGCAGTGCTAGAGGTCGTCACAATGAGCAGTTCTTC	CSARGRHNEQFF
TRBV5-1	TRBD1	TRBJ2-3	.	TGCGCCAGCAGCTCCCGTCCCGGGACAGGGATCACAGATACGCAGTATTTT	CASSSRPGTGITDTQYF
TRBV7-9	TRBD1	TRBJ2-3	few	TGTGCCAGCAGCACAGACAGGGGGTCCACAGATACGCAGTATTTT	CASSTDRGSTDTQYF
TRBV20-1	.	TRBJ1-4	.	TGCAGTGCTGGGGACCGGGCGGAAAAACTGTTTTTT	CSAGDRAEKLFF
TRBV6-1	TRBD1	TRBJ2-3	few	TGTGCCAGCAGTGAAGTTAGGGGGCATACGCAGTATTTT	CASSEVRGHTQYF
TRBV7-6	.	TRBJ2-2	few	TGTGCCAGCAGCTCAGAAGTCAGGGCTACCGGGGAGCTGTTTTTT	CASSSEVRATGELFF
TRBV20-1	.	TRBJ1-1	many	TGCAGTGCTAGACTACAGGGACCGAACACTGAAGCTTTCTTT	CSARLQGPNTEAFF
TRBV9	TRBD2	TRBJ2-7	.	TGTGCCAGCAGCGTCGGGGGGGCAGAAACCTACGAGCAGTACTTC	CASSVGGAETYEQYF
TRBV12-3/TRBV12-4	TRBD1	TRBJ2-1	many	TGTGCCAGCAGTTTACCTCGACAGGGTGTTAGGGCTAGCTCGTACAATGAGCAGTTCTTC	CASSLPRQGVRASSYNEQFF
TRBV5-5	.	TRBJ2-2	few	TGTGCCAGCAGCTTGCTAGTAGGCACCGGGGAGCTGTTTTTT	CASSLLVGTGELFF
TRBV6-5	.	TRBJ2-3	.	TGTGCCAGCAGTTACGCGCGGGGCACGCAGTATTTT	CASSYARGTQYF
TRBV12-3/TRBV12-4	.	TRBJ2-1	few	TGTGCCAGCAGTCCCAGGCAGTTATCCTACAATGAGCAGTTCTTC	CASSPRQLSYNEQFF
TRBV12-3/TRBV12-4	.	TRBJ2-2	few	TGTGCCAGCAGTTCCCGGCCGGCCGGGGAGCTGTTTTTT	CASSSRPAGELFF
TRBV9	.	TRBJ1-1	.	TGTGCCAGCAGACCGATCGGCTATCGGGACACTGAAGCTTTCTTT	CASRPIGYRDTEAFF
TRBV5-5	TRBD1	TRBJ2-2	.	TGTGCCAGCAGCCGACAGGGGGCCAGGGAGCTGTTTTTT	CASSRQGARELFF
TRBV10-3	TRBD1	TRBJ2-7	few	TGTGCCATCAGTGGTCCCGGGACAGGGCGCCACGAGCAGTACTTC	CAISGPGTGRHEQYF
TRBV5-1	.	TRBJ2-5	.	TGCGCCAGCAGCTTGGAGGCTAGTCCAGAGACCCAGTACTTC	CASSLEASPETQYF
TRBV20-1	TRBD2	TRBJ2-1	few	TGCAGTGCTAGAGATTCGGCCGGACTAGCGGGTCTTAATGAGCAGTTCTTC	CSARDSAGLAGLNEQFF
TRBV30	.	TRBJ2-5	.	TGTGCCTGGAGTGTAAAGCGGTTAGGTGAAGAGACCCAGTACTTC	CAWSVKRLGEETQYF
TRBV12-3/TRBV12-4	.	TRBJ1-4	.	TGTGCCAGCAGTTTATTTATGGGTAATGAAAAACTGTTTTTT	CASSLFMGNEKLFF
TRBV28	TRBD1	TRBJ1-1	few	TGTGCCAGCAGTTTTTCCGACAGGGGAACTTTCTTT	CASSFSDRGTFF
TRBV7-9	.	TRBJ2-7	few	TGTGCCAGCAGACCGGGACGGCTAAACGAGCAGTACTTC	CASRPGRLNEQYF
TRBV2	.	TRBJ1-1	few	TGTGCCAGCGAAAGTCAGGGGCCAAACACTGAAGCTTTCTTT	CASESQGPNTEAFF
TRBV5-1	.	TRBJ1-1	.	TGCGCCAGCAGCAAATTGAATTTTCAGGCTGAAGCTTTCTTT	CASSKLNFQAEAFF
TRBV6-5	TRBD2	TRBJ2-1	.	TGTGCCAGCAGTTTGATCAGCGGGGCACTCAATGAGCAGTTCTTC	CASSLISGALNEQFF
TRBV9	.	TRBJ2-3	few	TGTGCCAGCAGCCCAGGACATAGTAGCACAGATACGCAGTATTTT	CASSPGHSSTDTQYF
TRBV2	.	TRBJ2-3	.	TGTGCCAGCAGTGAACAGGGTAGAAGCACAGATACGCAGTATTTT	CASSEQGRSTDTQYF
TRBV4-3	.	TRBJ2-1	many	TGCGCCAGCAGCCAAGAACTCCCGGAGAACAATGAGCAGTTCTTC	CASSQELPENNEQFF
TRBV7-9	.	TRBJ2-1	.	TGTGCCATCCCATCGGGAGCGGGTGGGATAATTCAGTTCTTC	CAIPSGAGGIIQFF
TRBV9	.	TRBJ2-1	few	TGTGCCAGCAGCGCGCCAGGACAGCGTATCACCGAGCAGTTCTTC	CASSAPGQRITEQFF
TRBV20-1	TRBD1	TRBJ2-2	.	TGCAGTGCCCGAAGGACAGGGGCTAAAACCGGGGAGCTGTTTTTT	CSARRTGAKTGELFF
TRBV30	TRBD2	TRBJ2-1	.	TGTGCCTGGAGTCATCCCATAGCGGGAGGGCCTGGTGAGCAGTTCTTC	CAWSHPIAGGPGEQFF
TRBV7-9	.	TRBJ2-1	few	TGTGCCAGCAGGGATCTCCTTTCCTCCTCCTACAATGAGCAGTTCTTC	CASRDLLSSSYNEQFF
TRBV6-1	.	TRBJ2-5	few	TGTGCCAGCAGTGAATGGGAAGGGGAGACCCAGTACTTC	CASSEWEGETQYF
TRBV3-1	.	TRBJ1-6	few	TGTGCCAGCGCAATAAGCTCCTATAATTCACCCCTCCACTTT	CASAISSYNSPLHF
TRBV20-1	TRBD1	TRBJ2-7	many	TGCAGTGCTAGCCGGGACAGCGGCGAGCAGTACTTC	CSASRDSGEQYF
TRBV6-2/TRBV6-3	TRBD2	TRBJ2-1	.	TGTGCCAGCAGTTATTTAGGAACTAGCGGGTCCTACAATGAGCAGTTCTTC	CASSYLGTSGSYNEQFF
TRBV12-3/TRBV12-4	TRBD2	TRBJ2-7	.	TGTGCCAGCAGTTTCGCTAGCGGTGTGCAGTACTTC	CASSFASGVQYF
TRBV6-5	.	TRBJ2-2	many	TGTGCCAGCAGTTACTCGAGGGGGTACGCCCCTGCCGCCGGGGAGCTGTTTTTT	CASSYSRGYAPAAGELFF
TRBV5-1	TRBD1	TRBJ1-1	many	TGCGCCAGCAGCTTGGGACAGGGTTCGTTTAACACTGAAGCTTTCTTT	CASSLGQGSFNTEAFF
TRBV5-6	.	TRBJ2-7	.	TGTGCCAGCAGCTTTGTGGACAGATCCTACGAGCAGTACTTC	CASSFVDRSYEQYF
TRBV20-1	TRBD2	TRBJ2-3	.	TGCAGTGCTAGCCCGCTAGCGGGGGGGCCAGGGGATACGCAGTATTTT	CSASPLAGGPGDTQYF
TRBV3-1	.	TRBJ1-1	.	TGTGCCAGCAGCCGGGACTGGGATACTGAAGCTTTCTTT	CASSRDWDTEAFF
TRBV20-1	.	TRBJ2-1	few	TGCAGTGCTAGAGTCAGTCCTCTCTACAATGAGCAGTTCTTC	CSARVSPLYNEQFF
TRBV6-5	.	TRBJ2-7	many	TGTGCCAGCAGTTACAGGCAGGCCTACGAGCAGTACTTC	CASSYRQAYEQYF
TRBV20-1	.	TRBJ1-1	.	TGCAGTGCTAGAGCTACGGGACGGCAGAACACTGAAGCTTTCTTT	CSARATGRQNTEAFF
TRBV4-3	.	TRBJ1-6	few	TGCGCCAGCAGTGCAGTCTTGCGTGGTTCACCCCTCCACTTT	CASSAVLRGSPLHF
TRBV20-1	.	TRBJ1-2	many	TGCAGTACGATCGGCTACACCTTC	CSTIGYTF